The clone carrying this T cell receptor (beta chain) was found many times. Antigen: not known. This specimen comes from a study of T cells in Graves' hyperthyroidism and ophthalmopathy. Findings and caveats of the study: Appearing also in blood were most of the thyroid clonotypes expanded above 0.001.

RNA transcripts yielded amplified TCR beta CDR3 regions. The HTBI set primed first-round TCR CDR3 RT-PCR. From the multiplex PCR reads, TCRdb called clonotypes with MiXCR, one entry per CDR3 protein. The sample carries some 270,000 distinct CDR3 sequences, around 15% recorded once. Fresh 10 ml peripheral blood yielded PBMCs. V shed 5 bases, J shed 2 bases, and the junction held 5 bases outside the gene matches. CDR3 size: 15 residues. The V and J genes are TRBV12-3 or TRBV12-4 and TRBJ2-1; 8 nucleotides align to TRBD2. Sequencing was performed on blood. The sequence came from a woman between 40 and 55 years old with Graves' hyperthyroidism. The CDR3 protein is CASSPGGGTYNEQFF. The CDR3 bases are TGTGCCAGCAGTCCCGGGGGGGGGACCTACAATGAGCAGTTCTTC.